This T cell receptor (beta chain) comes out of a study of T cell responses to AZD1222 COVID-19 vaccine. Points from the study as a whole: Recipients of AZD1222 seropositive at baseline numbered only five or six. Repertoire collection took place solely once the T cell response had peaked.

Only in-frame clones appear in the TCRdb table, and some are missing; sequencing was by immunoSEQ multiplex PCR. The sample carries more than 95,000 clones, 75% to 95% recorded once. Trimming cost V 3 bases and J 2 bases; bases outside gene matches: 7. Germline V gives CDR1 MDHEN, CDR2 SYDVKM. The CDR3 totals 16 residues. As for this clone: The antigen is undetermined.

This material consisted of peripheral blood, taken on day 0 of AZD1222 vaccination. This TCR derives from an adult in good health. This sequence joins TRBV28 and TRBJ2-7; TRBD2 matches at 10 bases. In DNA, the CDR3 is TGTGCCAGCAGTTTTTCACTAGCGGGACTCACCTACGAGCAGTACTTC. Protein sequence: CASSFSLAGLTYEQYF. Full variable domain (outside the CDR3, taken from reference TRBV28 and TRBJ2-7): DVKVTQSSRYLVKRTGEKVFLECVQDMDHENMFWYRQDPGLGLRLIYFSYDVKMKEKGDIPEGYSVSREKKERFSLILESASTNQTSMYLCASSFSLAGLTYEQYFGPGTRLTVT.